This paragraph reports one TCR beta chain. Its antigen remains unknown. A much larger clone lies one base from this, so it may be a read error. These data originate in a study of response to subunit inactivated influenza vaccine. General observations from the study: Each seasonal flu vaccination may recruit only limited new T cells, authors suggested.

TCRdb called the RT-PCR reads again in MiXCR, with one record for every CDR3 protein. In the table there are about 620,000 distinct CDR3 sequences, about an eighth of which are singletons. The CDR3 is 17 residues long. V shed 4 bases and J 0 bases; nucleotides not matched to a gene: 6. Germline V CDR1 and CDR2: SEHNR, FQNEAQ (reference sequence). The receptor was isolated from a man in his forties or fifties who received an inactivated influenza vaccine. V usage is TRBV7-9 and J usage is TRBJ2-1; 10 positions agree with TRBD2. The specimen was PBMCs from blood, collected on the day of vaccination. CDR3 region: CASSSTSGINSYNEQFF. The CDR3 bases are TGTGCCAGCAGCTCAACTAGCGGGATTAACTCCTACAATGAGCAGTTCTTC. The full variable domain, in which reference TRBV7-9 and TRBJ2-1 provide the parts outside the CDR3, is DTGVSQNPRHKITKRGQNVTFRCDPISEHNRLYWYRQTLGQGPEFLTYFQNEAQLEKSRLLSDRFSAERPKGSFSTLEIQRTEQGDSAMYLCASSSTSGINSYNEQFFGPGTRLTVL.